This T cell receptor beta chain is from a study of shared clonotypes between healthy human individuals (TCRdb year 2020). With respect to the entire study: The cohort comprised two women and a few men aged 18 to 49 years. To increase sequencing depth and limit assay-specific biases, TCR repertoire library preparation and sequencing were carried out by different laboratories using diverse techniques. Per donor, leukapheresis produced somewhere between about 0.9 and 9 billion PBMCs. Blood TCR repertoires of about five healthy adults were deeply sequenced to estimate repertoire size and the extent of clonotype sharing between individuals. Per donor, three plates each were used for CD4 naive and CD4 memory, two for CD8 naive, and one for CD8 memory.

Note on this clone: Its antigen is currently not known. Base qualities are not recorded, but no much larger clone differs from it by a single base.

Using the deep immunoSEQ assay, TCR CDR3 regions were amplified from genomic DNA by multiplex PCR. Extracted genomic DNA from each cell subset was distributed evenly across all wells of several immunoSEQ 96-well plates, and each plate was treated as a replicate. For sorted subsets, each replicate PCR was loaded with 200 ng genomic DNA, equivalent to approximately 33,000 T cell genomes. Purified libraries were quantified with a Qubit 3.0 fluorometer, sized on a Bioanalyzer 2100, and re-quantified with the KAPA Library Quantification kit. Every immunoSEQ 96-well plate was sequenced on a separate single-read 150-cycle Illumina NextSeq 550 flow cell. The source study handled its data this way. The immunoSEQ output contained only junctional sequences without quality scores, so filtering could not match that applied to full-length reads. To assign V/J genes and CDR3, sequences were annotated against IMGT germline references using PyIR, a Python wrapper for IgBLAST v1.9. Any read was removed if the V/J assignment was weak (E-value above 1e-6), the CDR3 was missing, or the read contained stop codons, out-of-frame junctions, or ambiguous translated residues. V3J clonotypes were defined as sequences sharing the same inferred V gene, J gene, and CDR3 amino acid sequence. Percentage overlap between repertoires was computed as shared unique clonotypes divided by the size of the smaller repertoire. Three approaches were used to assess repertoire richness: RTK rarefaction, the Chao1 estimator, and Recon v2.1 estimates of unobserved clonotypes. OLGA was used to compute generation probabilities for all TCRbeta clonotypes that the gDNA method yielded from a few donors. This immuneACCESS table, as held by TCRdb, lists in-frame sequences with V and J called but not all clones. Of the missing ones, under half trace to an unresolved V gene in checked studies; the others have no known cause. That table is the source of V, J and clone size, and D and trimming were worked out from the DNA. The table for this sample lists around 1,900,000 clones; roughly 93% of them were counted only once. The top ten clones comprise approximately 1.7% of the sample.

Trimming removed 8 bases from V and 2 bases from J; the gene matches leave 3 bases unexplained. Its CDR3 holds 15 amino acids, cysteine through phenylalanine. Only the CDR3 part of the read is kept: 45 bases, read in frame from the first base. As encoded in the germline V gene (reference sequence), CDR1 is MNHEY while CDR2 is SMNVEV. The investigation overall reported the following: Pairwise subsampling led to the expectation that sequencing depth would affect the degree of clonotype sharing among donors. Compared with non-shared clonotypes, clonotypes shared by all four sorted-subset donors had higher generation probabilities. Only blood was sampled, and tissue TCR repertoires likely differ from those in blood. Because the study included a small number of donors, the genetic and exposure-history diversity represented was limited. Incomplete sequencing was indicated by rarefaction of sorted-subset datasets, despite the large sequencing depth. About 5% of naive CD4, 3% to 3.5% of naive CD8, about 2.4% of memory CD4, and about 0.4% of memory CD8 clonotypes were shared across a few donors. Naive subsets generally had larger estimated clonotype richness than memory subsets.

CD8 naive samples consisted of CD45RO-negative cells that were positively selected for CCR7, yielding a CD45RA+CCR7+ population without TemRA cells. Healthy HIV-negative adults with no recently reported acute infections or vaccinations were included as donors. Every donor was a Caucasian adult residing in Nashville, Tennessee, USA. Blood was collected by leukapheresis, and PBMCs were isolated by Ficoll-Histopaque density gradient centrifugation and then cryopreserved in liquid nitrogen vapor phase. Analytical flow cytometry was used to check the purity and quantity of every magnetically sorted T cell population. Each sorted fraction had its genomic DNA isolated and then quantified by UV absorbance on a Nanodrop 2000c.

The V gene is TRBV27 and the J gene is TRBJ2-1; 13 middle bases align to TRBD2. Sequenced input: naive CD8+ T cells from PBMCs. Taken with the paper, the label for cell subset or site translates to: CD45RA+CCR7+. The receptor comes from a man between 18 and 35 years old in good health. Some clones in this sample may be carry-over from other donors' samples. The nucleotide sequence reads TGTGCCAGCGAAACTAGCGGGAGGGCCTACAATGAGCAGTTCTTC. Translation gives CASETSGRAYNEQFF.